The 3 T cell receptor beta chains below all came from one sample that was sequenced in a study of shared clonotypes between healthy human individuals. Method: immunoSEQ multiplex PCR; TCRdb's copy keeps in-frame clones and lacks some. The data show about 1.1 million clones, with 75% to 85% seen just once and roughly 0.65% held by the top ten. Sequencing was carried out using memory CD4+ T cells from PBMCs. Subset defined: CD45RA-negative fraction. The receptor set was obtained from a man between 18 and 35 years old in good health. Some clones in this sample may be carry-over from other donors' samples.

The chain recombines TRBV28 with TRBJ2-3, with 9 bases lining up with TRBD2. Per the germline V gene, CDR1 is MDHEN and CDR2 is SYDVKM. J lost 2 bases, V lost 1 base, and 7 bases had no gene match. The CDR3 covers 17 residues. CDR3 DNA: TGTGCCAGCAGTTTATTAGCGGGGGCGGGCTACACAGATACGCAGTATTTT. Its protein is CASSLLAGAGYTDTQYF.

V gene TRBV7-8 combines with J gene TRBJ1-5; perhaps TRBD1 as D (6 bases). CDR3 length: 15 residues. Germline assignment: CDR1 SGHVS and CDR2 FQNEAQ. V lost 1 base and J lost 1, with 8 bases in between. The CDR3 spells CASSLDRASNQPQHF. The CDR3 nucleotides read TGTGCCAGCAGCTTAGACAGGGCAAGCAATCAGCCCCAGCATTTT.

The chain recombines TRBV6-6 with TRBJ1-1; perhaps TRBD1 as D (5 bases). Germline assignment: CDR1 MNHNY and CDR2 SVGAGI (reference sequence). The CDR3 has 12 amino acids. Deletions cut 7 bases from V and 6 bases from J, with 12 bases between. The CDR3 DNA sequence: TGTGCCAGCACCTACGGGGGACCTGAAGCTTTCTTT. Translation: CASTYGGPEAFF.